One T cell receptor (beta chain) is described in this entry. RNA transcripts served as the template for amplifying TCR beta CDR3 regions. Using the HTBI primer set, a first-round RT-PCR was run on the TCR CDR3. TCRdb re-analysed the multiplex PCR reads in MiXCR, keeping a single row per CDR3 protein. Of 450,000 to 700,000 distinct CDR3 sequences listed, 46% are singletons. The data originate from a study of T cells in Graves' hyperthyroidism and ophthalmopathy. The junction had 14 bases not matched to a gene; V was cut back by 6 bases and J by 11 bases. CDR3 size: 15 residues. Germline CDR1 is KGHDR and CDR2 is SFDVKD.

The sequence derives from an adult woman with Graves' disease, either hyperthyroidism or ophthalmopathy (not recorded which). Sequencing was carried out using peripheral blood or thyroid tissue (not recorded which). The chain has TRBV24-1 and TRBJ1-5, with 8 bases matching TRBD1. The CDR3 reads CATSPTGEREETQHF. CDR3 bases: TGTGCCACCAGTCCGACAGGGGAGAGAGAAGAGACCCAGCATTTT.